The 2 T cell receptor beta chains below come from one sample, sequenced in a study of blood T cells in healthy people across ages. Next came a second PCR, run for about 7 to 12 cycles, which used a sample-barcoded 5' primer along with a J-beta primer mix. TCRdb ran MiXCR on the 5' RACE reads and lists one entry per CDR3 protein. Of over 1,200,000 distinct CDR3 sequences in the sample, around 59% are singletons; the top ten hold 6.7%. Sample: blood. Receptors were obtained from a man aged 18-30 years in good health.

This clonotype occurred a few times. V and J are TRBV21-1 and TRBJ2-3; TRBD2 was called by the table and not checked on the DNA. TRBV21-1 is designated a pseudogene. The CDR3 extends over 17 amino acids. CDR3 region: CASRYSPPSGRNWTQYF. CDR3 coding DNA: TGTGCCAGCAGGTACTCCCCCCCCAGCGGGAGAAATTGGACGCAGTATTTT.

The chain combines TRBV7-2 with TRBJ2-1; no firm D call. Deletions cut 5 bases from V and 8 bases from J, with 13 bases between. Germline CDR1 reads SGHTA; CDR2 reads FQGNSA. The CDR3 is made up of 13 amino acids. CDR3 bases: TGTGCCAGCAGCCTAATAGCTGCGGATGAGCAGTTCTTC. It translates to CASSLIAADEQFF.